This T cell receptor beta chain was sequenced for a study of blood T cell repertoires in COVID-19. V shed 5 bases and J shed 8 bases, with 12 bases lying between them. Germline lookup yields CDR1 MNHEY and CDR2 SVGEGT. The CDR3 consists of 12 residues. Assay used: immunoSEQ multiplex PCR; TCRdb lists only in-frame clones, some missing. The sample records about 280,000 clones, about 91% being singletons. This receptor was taken from a man aged 35-49 years who had been exposed to COVID-19. Sequencing input: PBMCs or T cells enriched from blood (not recorded which). The rearrangement joins TRBV6-2 or TRBV6-3 to TRBJ1-1; TRBD1 might be the D (5 bases). This CDR3 is CASSHGQGEAFF. DNA of the CDR3: TGTGCCAGCAGTCACGGGCAGGGAGAAGCTTTCTTT.